The T cell receptor (beta chain) under discussion was sequenced for a study of shared clonotypes between healthy human individuals. The germline V gene has CDR1 SGHTA and CDR2 FQGNSA. V lost 6 bases to trimming and J lost 14 bases; unmatched junction nucleotides: 10. CDR3 size: 14 residues. Terminally differentiated effector memory CD45RA+ cells were excluded from the naive CD8 cells, which were CD45RO-negative and positively selected for CCR7. Measured with immunoSEQ multiplex PCR; TCRdb has only the in-frame clones, and not every one. Counted here are around 1.9 million clones, 93% occurring once; the ten biggest clones make up over 1.5%.

The genes are TRBV7-2 and TRBJ2-1; 13 nucleotides agree with TRBD2. Material: naive CD8+ T cells from PBMCs. This receptor was identified in a man aged 18 to 30 in good health. Some clones in this sample may be carry-over from other donors' samples. The CDR3 region is CASSPAGTSGIKFF. The CDR3 region has the DNA TGTGCCAGCAGTCCAGCCGGGACTAGCGGGATTAAGTTCTTC.